Listed below are T cell receptor beta chains from one sample, sequenced in a study of shared clonotypes between healthy human individuals. Sequencing was performed with immunoSEQ multiplex PCR; in TCRdb, only in-frame clones are kept and a portion is missing. The repertoire has under 750,000 clones, approximately 72% of them found once; the top ten carry about 1.7%. The sample consisted of memory CD4+ T cells sorted from blood. Source of these receptors: a woman aged 30 to 39 in good health. Both conserved end residues are part of each CDR3. The D gene is left open where the match is weak. Part of the rows lack a size; the others show once, few, many or a class for expanded clones.

J gene	D gene	V gene	clone size	CDR3 DNA	CDR3 protein
TRBJ2-1	.	TRBV5-4	few	TGTGCCAGCAGCTTCGGGCCCAGCTCCTACAATGAGCAGTTCTTC	CASSFGPSSYNEQFF
TRBJ1-1	TRBD1	TRBV7-8	.	TGTGCCAGCAGGCGAGGGACAGGACGTTCCACTGAAGCTTTCTTT	CASRRGTGRSTEAFF
TRBJ2-3	.	TRBV4-1	.	TGCGCCAGCAGCCAAGTTTCAAGAGGCGGGGACAAATCAGATACGCAGTATTTT	CASSQVSRGGDKSDTQYF
TRBJ2-1	.	TRBV7-3	.	TGTGCCAGCAGCTTAACCATAGCCAATGAGCAGTTCTTC	CASSLTIANEQFF
TRBJ1-1	.	TRBV2	few	TGTGCCAGCACATCTTCCCTAGGGGTCGGATCGAGCACTGAAGCTTTCTTT	CASTSSLGVGSSTEAFF
TRBJ2-3	TRBD1	TRBV15	.	TGTGCCACCAGCGTGGGACAGGCCACAGATACGCAGTATTTT	CATSVGQATDTQYF
TRBJ1-2	TRBD1	TRBV7-9	.	TGTGCCAGCAGCCGACAGGGAGCGGATGGCTACACCTTC	CASSRQGADGYTF
TRBJ2-7	TRBD2	TRBV10-3	few	TGTGCCGTAGGACTAGCGGGAAACGAGCAGTACTTC	CAVGLAGNEQYF
TRBJ2-3	.	TRBV1	.	TGCACCAGCAGCCAAGGTAAGCGGGAGGCTCTAGATACGCAGTATTTT	CTSSQGKREALDTQYF
TRBJ2-5	TRBD2	TRBV7-3	.	TGTGCCAGCAGCCGACTAGCGGGGAACCAAGAGACCCAGTACTTC	CASSRLAGNQETQYF
TRBJ2-1	.	TRBV18	few	TGTGCCAGCTCACCCCCTTTAGGAGGGATCCACAATGAGCAGTTCTTC	CASSPPLGGIHNEQFF
TRBJ1-5	.	TRBV6-6	.	TGTGCCAGCAGTTCCCTCGATAGCAATCAGCCCCAGCATTTT	CASSSLDSNQPQHF
TRBJ1-2	.	TRBV6-1	many	TGTGCCAGCAGTGGTCTTGGGGACTTCCCAATCTTC	CASSGLGDFPIF
TRBJ2-5	.	TRBV7-8	.	TGTGCCAGCAGCTTACCCCCAGAGGGACAAGAGACCCAGTACTTC	CASSLPPEGQETQYF
TRBJ1-1	.	TRBV5-8	.	TGTGCCAGCAGGCGCAAACCTGGCGGAGTTGAAGCTTTCTTT	CASRRKPGGVEAFF
TRBJ2-7	TRBD1	TRBV5-8	.	TGTGCCAGCAGGCGGACAGGGAACGACGAGCAGTACTTC	CASRRTGNDEQYF